The sequence of this T cell receptor beta chain was determined in a study of T cell repertoires in cytomegalovirus infection. For the study at large: As its CMV epitopes, the study selected recently identified HLA-C-restricted and well-studied HLA-B-restricted targets. Public signatures in TCR beta pointed to CMV infection and matching HLA type.

This clonotype was seen a few times. The antigen is undetermined. TCRdb used MiXCR to reprocess the reads, holding one entry per CDR3 protein. Of nearly 700,000 distinct CDR3 sequences in the sample, around a third are singletons; the top ten hold about 18%. Sequences were derived from cultured PBMCs, sampled from culture after CMV antigen stimulation. This clonotype was sampled from a human donor in good health (CMV status not recorded). Some clones in this sample may be carry-over from other donors' samples.

CDR3 residues: CASTWTVNQPQHF. The DNA of the CDR3 is TGTGCCAGTACCTGGACAGTTAATCAGCCCCAGCATTTT. The V gene is TRBV28, the J gene TRBJ1-5, with D possibly matching TRBD1 (6 bases). From germline, CDR1 is MDHEN and CDR2 SYDVKM. The CDR3 is 13 residues long. Trimming removed 9 bases at V and 4 bases at J, with 13 bases between.